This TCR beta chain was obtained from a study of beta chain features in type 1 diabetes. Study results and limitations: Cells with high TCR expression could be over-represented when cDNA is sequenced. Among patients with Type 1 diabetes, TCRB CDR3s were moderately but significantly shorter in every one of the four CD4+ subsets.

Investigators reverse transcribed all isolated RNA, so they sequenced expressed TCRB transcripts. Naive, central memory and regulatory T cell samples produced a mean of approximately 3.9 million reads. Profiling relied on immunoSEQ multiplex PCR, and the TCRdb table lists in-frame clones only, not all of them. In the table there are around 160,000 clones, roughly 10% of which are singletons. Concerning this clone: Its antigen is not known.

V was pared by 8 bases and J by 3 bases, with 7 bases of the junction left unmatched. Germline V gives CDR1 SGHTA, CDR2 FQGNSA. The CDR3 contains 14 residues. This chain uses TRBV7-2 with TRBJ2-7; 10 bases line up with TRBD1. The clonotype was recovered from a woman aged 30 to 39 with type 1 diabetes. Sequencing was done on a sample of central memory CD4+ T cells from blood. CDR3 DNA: TGTGCCAGCGCCGGGACAGGGGTCCTCTACGAGCAGTACTTC. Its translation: CASAGTGVLYEQYF.